This T cell receptor beta chain was documented in a study of response to subunit inactivated influenza vaccine. Study results and limitations: Authors suggested each seasonal influenza vaccination recruits few new T cells.

This clonotype was seen many times. Antigen unknown. The germline V and J ends were trimmed by 8 bases and 2 bases, with 13 bases remaining between them. The germline CDR1 and CDR2 sequences are SGHDT and YYEEEE. There are 14 residues in the CDR3. TCRdb itself ran the RT-PCR reads through MiXCR, one entry per CDR3 protein. The sample gives 550,000 to 800,000 distinct CDR3 sequences, approximately 14% of which show up once; 11% is in the top ten. V is TRBV5-6 and J is TRBJ2-2; TRBD1 might be the D (6 bases). This material consisted of PBMCs from blood, taken 11 to 12 days after vaccination. This TCR was recovered from a man between 50 and 59 years old who received an inactivated influenza vaccine. CDR3 nucleotide sequence: TGTGCCAGGCGACAGGAGGCAAACACCGGGGAGCTGTTTTTT. This translates into CARRQEANTGELFF.